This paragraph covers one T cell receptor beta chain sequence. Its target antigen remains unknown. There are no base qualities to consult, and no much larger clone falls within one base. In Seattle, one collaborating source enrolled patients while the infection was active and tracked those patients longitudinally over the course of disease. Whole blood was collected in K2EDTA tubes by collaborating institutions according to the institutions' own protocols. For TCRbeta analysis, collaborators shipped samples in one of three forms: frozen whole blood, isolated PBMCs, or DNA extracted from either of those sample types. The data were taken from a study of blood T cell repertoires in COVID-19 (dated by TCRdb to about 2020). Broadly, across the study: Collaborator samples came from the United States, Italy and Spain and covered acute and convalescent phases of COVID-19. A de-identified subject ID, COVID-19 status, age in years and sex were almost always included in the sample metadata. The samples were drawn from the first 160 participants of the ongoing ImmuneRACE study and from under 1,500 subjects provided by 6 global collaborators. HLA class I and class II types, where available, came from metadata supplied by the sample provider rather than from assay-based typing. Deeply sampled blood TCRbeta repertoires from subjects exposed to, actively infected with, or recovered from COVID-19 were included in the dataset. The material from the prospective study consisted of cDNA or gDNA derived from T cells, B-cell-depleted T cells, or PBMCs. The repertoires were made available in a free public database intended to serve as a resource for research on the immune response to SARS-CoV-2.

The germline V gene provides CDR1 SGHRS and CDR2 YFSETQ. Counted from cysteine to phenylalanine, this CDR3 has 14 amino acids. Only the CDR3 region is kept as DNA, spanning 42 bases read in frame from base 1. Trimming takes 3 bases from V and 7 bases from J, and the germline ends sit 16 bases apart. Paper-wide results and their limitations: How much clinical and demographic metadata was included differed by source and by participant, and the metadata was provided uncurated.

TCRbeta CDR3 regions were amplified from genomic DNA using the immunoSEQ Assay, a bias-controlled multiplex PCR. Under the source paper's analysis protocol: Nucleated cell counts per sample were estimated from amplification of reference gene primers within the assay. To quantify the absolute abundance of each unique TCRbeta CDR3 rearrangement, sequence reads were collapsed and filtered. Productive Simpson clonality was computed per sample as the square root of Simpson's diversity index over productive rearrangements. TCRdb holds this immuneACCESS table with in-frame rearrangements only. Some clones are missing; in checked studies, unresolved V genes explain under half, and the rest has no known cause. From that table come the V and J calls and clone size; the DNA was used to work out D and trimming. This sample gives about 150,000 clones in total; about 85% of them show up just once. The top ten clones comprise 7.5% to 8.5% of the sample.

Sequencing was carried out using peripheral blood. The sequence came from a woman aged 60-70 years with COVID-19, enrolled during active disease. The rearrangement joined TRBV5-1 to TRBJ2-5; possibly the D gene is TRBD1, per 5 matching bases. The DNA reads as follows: TGCGCCAGCAGCTGGACGGACACATCAGGGACCCAGTACTTC. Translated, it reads CASSWTDTSGTQYF.